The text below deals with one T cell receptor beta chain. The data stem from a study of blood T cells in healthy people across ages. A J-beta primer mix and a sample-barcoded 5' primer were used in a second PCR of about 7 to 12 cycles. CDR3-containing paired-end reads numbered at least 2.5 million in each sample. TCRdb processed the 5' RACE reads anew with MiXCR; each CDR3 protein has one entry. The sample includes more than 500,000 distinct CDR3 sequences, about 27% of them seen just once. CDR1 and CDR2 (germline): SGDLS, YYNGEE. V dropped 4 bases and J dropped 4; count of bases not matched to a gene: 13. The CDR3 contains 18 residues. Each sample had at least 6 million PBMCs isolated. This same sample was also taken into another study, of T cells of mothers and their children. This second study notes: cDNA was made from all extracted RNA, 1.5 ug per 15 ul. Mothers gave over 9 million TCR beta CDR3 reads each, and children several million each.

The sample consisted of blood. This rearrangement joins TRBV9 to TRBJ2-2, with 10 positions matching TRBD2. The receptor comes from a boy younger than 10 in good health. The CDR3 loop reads CASSTRIAGGRSTGELFF. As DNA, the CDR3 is TGTGCCAGCAGCACCCGGATAGCGGGGGGCAGAAGCACCGGGGAGCTGTTTTTT.